This T cell receptor (beta chain) was sequenced in a study of blood T cell repertoires in COVID-19 (TCRdb year 2020). In terms of the full investigation: The collaborator samples originated in the United States, Italy and Spain and spanned the acute and convalescent phases of COVID-19. The material from the prospective study consisted of cDNA or gDNA derived from T cells, B-cell-depleted T cells, or PBMCs. Deeply sampled blood TCRbeta repertoires from subjects exposed to, actively infected with, or recovered from COVID-19 were included in the dataset. The repertoires were released in a freely available public database meant as a resource for research on the immune response to SARS-CoV-2. The samples were drawn from two sources: the first 160 participants of the ongoing ImmuneRACE study, and 1,000 to 1,500 subjects contributed by 6 global collaborators. Sample metadata almost always included a de-identified subject ID, COVID-19 status, age in years and sex. Where HLA class I and class II types were available, the types were taken from metadata supplied by the sample provider, not from assay-based typing.

The investigation overall reported the following: How much clinical and demographic metadata was included differed by source and by participant, and the metadata was provided uncurated.

Worth noting for this clone: There is no known antigen for this receptor. No quality values exist for individual bases; no much larger clone is one base distant.

TCRbeta CDR3 regions were amplified from genomic DNA using the immunoSEQ Assay, a bias-controlled multiplex PCR. In the paper's pipeline: The number of nucleated cells in each sample was estimated by amplification of reference gene primers within the assay. Sequence reads were collapsed and filtered to measure the absolute abundance of every unique TCRbeta CDR3 rearrangement. For each sample, productive Simpson clonality was calculated as the square root of Simpson's diversity index over productive rearrangements. The source is immuneACCESS, and TCRdb retained only in-frame sequences with V and J called. Part of the clones is not carried over; for the studies checked, unresolved V genes explain less than half of this, and the remainder is unexplained. V and J calls and clone size are as listed in that table; D and trimming were resolved from the DNA. Here the sample has roughly 230,000 clones; 75% to 85% occur a single time. The ten largest make up 6.5% to 9% of the sample.

Each collaborating institution followed its own protocols to collect whole blood in K2EDTA tubes. For TCRbeta analysis, collaborator samples were shipped as frozen whole blood, as isolated PBMCs, or as DNA extracted from either sample type. Taken from cysteine to phenylalanine, the CDR3 has 13 residues. Of all the DNA, just the CDR3 is kept, 39 bases in frame from base 1. From a lookup of the germline V gene, CDR1 and CDR2 are SGHRS and YFSETQ. Compared with germline, V lacks 4 bases and J lacks 3 bases; bases without a gene match: 3. The chain was built from TRBV5-1 and TRBJ1-1; TRBD1 matches 7 bases in the middle. Sequencing was performed on peripheral blood. The sequence was obtained from a woman between 50 and 59 years old with acute or convalescent COVID-19. At the DNA level, the sequence is TGCGCCAGCAGCGCCGACAGGGACACTGAAGCTTTCTTT. This gives the protein CASSADRDTEAFF.